The sequence of this T cell receptor beta chain was determined in a study of post-analysis software for immune sequencing data. Background on the study: Disease courses included relapsing-remitting, secondary progressive and progressive-relapsing multiple sclerosis. Study-level results: Normalized Chao1 diversity was significantly reduced in patients versus controls.

Remarks on this clonotype: The antigen is undetermined.

Tagging with unique molecular identifiers was a feature of the TCR beta cDNA libraries. TCRdb fed the PCR reads into MiXCR, producing one record per CDR3 protein. Here the sample spans about 820,000 distinct CDR3 sequences, roughly 50% being singletons. Material for sequencing was blood. The source is a girl under 18 with multiple sclerosis.

The CDR3 here is CASSDLGGRASREQYF. The DNA for the CDR3 is TGTGCCAGCAGTGATCTGGGCGGGAGGGCCTCCCGGGAGCAGTACTTC. This chain links TRBV6-1 with TRBJ2-7; 9 bases agree with TRBD2. Trimming cost V 3 bases and J 7 bases; bases outside gene matches: 13. The CDR3 runs 16 residues. Germline V lookup: CDR1 MNHNS, CDR2 SASEGT.